This TCR beta chain appears in the sequencing data of a study of blood T cell repertoires in COVID-19. Background on the study: The origin of the acute and convalescent COVID-19 samples was the United States, Italy and Spain.

The table came from immunoSEQ multiplex PCR; TCRdb's copy has only in-frame clones and leaves some out. The sample includes about 110,000 clones, around 81% of them seen just once. The CDR3 is 16 residues long. The genes are TRBV21-1 and TRBJ1-1; the DNA was not used to check the table's D call, TRBD1. TRBV21-1 has pseudogene status. The specimen was peripheral blood. The receptor was isolated from a woman aged 65 to 85 with acute or convalescent COVID-19. The CDR3 DNA reads TGTGCCAGCAGCAAAGTTTTCAGGGGAGAGAACACTGAAGCTTTCTTT. This encodes CASSKVFRGENTEAFF.